This TCR beta chain came from a study of CD8+CD57+ T cells in acquired aplastic anemia. Turning to the study itself: Each DNA sample taken from sorted CD4+ and CD8+ cells came to about 3.4 ug on average.

Study conclusions and caveats: Patients versus controls showed no significant CD8+ Simpson's diversity difference. Both patients and controls carried the same twenty-nine CD8+ CDR3 sequences.

Investigators profiled TCR beta VDJ and CDR3 from genomic DNA template. TCRdb reprocessed the reads with MiXCR, giving one entry per CDR3 protein. The table has around 250,000 distinct CDR3 sequences, about 56% seen once; the top ten hold under 8.5%. The CDR3 length is 13 residues. The germline V and J ends were trimmed by 5 bases and 4 bases, with 8 bases remaining between them. Germline V CDR1 and CDR2: SGHVS, FQNEAQ. As for this clonotype: As yet, its antigen is unknown.

Sequenced material: sorted CD4+, CD8+, or CD8+CD57+ T cells (not recorded which) from PBMCs. The J gene is TRBJ2-2, the V gene TRBV7-8, with TRBD1 as a possible D gene (6 bases). This TCR was sampled from a human donor with severe aplastic anemia or a healthy control (not recorded which). This CDR3 is CASSGDITGELFF. As DNA, the CDR3 is TGTGCCAGCAGCGGGGACATCACCGGGGAGCTGTTTTTT.